The clone carrying this T cell receptor beta chain was counted many times. Antigen unknown. The source of the sample is a study of T cells in Graves' hyperthyroidism and ophthalmopathy. TCR beta CDR3 region amplification was performed from RNA transcripts. In the first-round RT-PCR of the TCR CDR3, the HTBI primer set was used. TCRdb fed the multiplex PCR reads into MiXCR, producing one record per CDR3 protein. The sample includes around 600,000 distinct CDR3 sequences, 14% seen only once; the top ten take approximately 13%. Whole-study results and caveats: Most thyroid clonotypes expanded above 0.001 appeared in blood too.

CDR3 length equals 17 residues. Germline V gene data show CDR1 as SEHNR and CDR2 as FQNEAQ (reference sequence). Deletions cut 7 bases from V and 0 bases from J, with 21 bases between. Sequenced: blood. The chain joins TRBV7-9 to TRBJ1-2; maybe TRBD1 (6 bases). The receptor was isolated from a woman between 45 and 60 years old with Graves' ophthalmopathy. CDR3 coding DNA: TGTGCCAGCAACAGTCATGGGGGACAAAAAGCTAACTATGGCTACACCTTC. Translating it yields CASNSHGGQKANYGYTF.